The clone carrying this T cell receptor beta chain was seen a single time. The sample belongs to a study of shared clonotypes between healthy human individuals. Whole-study context: The cohort had a couple of women and three men, ages 18 to 49.

Trimming cost V 11 bases and J 5 bases, with 9 bases left between them. This CDR3 is 11 amino acids long. CDR1 and CDR2 (germline): SNHLY, FYNNEI. Some 30,000 T cell genomes (around 310 ng DNA) went into each PBMC replicate. The table came from immunoSEQ multiplex PCR; TCRdb's copy has only in-frame clones and leaves some out. The sample lists nearly 500,000 clones, about 79% occurring once. The TCR originated in a woman between 40 and 55 years old in good health. Some clones in this sample may be carry-over from other donors' samples. The chain couples TRBV2 to TRBJ2-2, with unresolved D. Sequencing was performed on PBMCs. CDR3 sequence (DNA): TGTGCCGGCCAAGGTACCGGGGAGCTGTTTTTT. Translation gives CAGQGTGELFF.